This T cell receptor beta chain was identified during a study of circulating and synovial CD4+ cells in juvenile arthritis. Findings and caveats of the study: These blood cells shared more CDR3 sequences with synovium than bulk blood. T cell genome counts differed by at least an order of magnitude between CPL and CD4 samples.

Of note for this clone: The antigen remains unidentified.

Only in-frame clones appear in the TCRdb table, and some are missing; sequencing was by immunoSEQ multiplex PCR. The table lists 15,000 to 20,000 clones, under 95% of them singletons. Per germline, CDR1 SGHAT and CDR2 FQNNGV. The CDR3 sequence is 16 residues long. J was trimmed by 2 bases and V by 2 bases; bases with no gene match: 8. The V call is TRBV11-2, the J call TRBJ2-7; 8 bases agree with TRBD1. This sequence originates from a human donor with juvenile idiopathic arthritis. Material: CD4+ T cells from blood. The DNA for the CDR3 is TGTGCCAGCAGCTTAAATCCGGGACAGGCCACCTACGAGCAGTACTTC. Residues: CASSLNPGQATYEQYF.